These T cell receptor beta chains were read from a single sample in a study of blood T cell repertoires in COVID-19. Data came from immunoSEQ multiplex PCR; TCRdb stores just in-frame clones and leaves some out. This table has roughly 170,000 clones, around nine tenths appearing once. Specimen: peripheral blood. These receptors were collected from a man aged 40-49 years with active or convalescent COVID-19. Each CDR3 is given with its conserved first and last residue. D genes are given only for firm matches. Clone size is shown for a subset of rows, as once, few, many or a class of expanded clone.

j_gene | d_gene | v_gene | abundance | CDR3nt | CDR3aa
TRBJ2-7 | TRBD1 | TRBV4-1 | medium-sized | TGCGCCAGCAGCCAAGAAAGAGCATCACAGGGGGCCGAGCAGTACTTC | CASSQERASQGAEQYF
TRBJ2-1 | TRBD2 | TRBV11-3 | few | TGTGCCAGCAGCTCCACCCTAGCGGGGGGGAAGAGCTCCTACAATGAGCAGTTCTTC | CASSSTLAGGKSSYNEQFF
TRBJ2-1 | . | TRBV19 | . | TGTGCCAGTAGACCAGGTGGGGCTTGGAATGAGCAGTTCTTC | CASRPGGAWNEQFF
TRBJ2-5 | . | TRBV4-2 | few | TGTGCCAGCAGCCAAGATCCCGACAGGAAAGAGACCCAGTACTTC | CASSQDPDRKETQYF
TRBJ1-2 | . | TRBV7-2 | . | TGTGCCAGCAGCTTAACCTCAGGGTGGTATGGCTACACCTTC | CASSLTSGWYGYTF
TRBJ2-2 | TRBD1 | TRBV7-6 | . | TGTGCCAGCAGCCGAGACAGGGCCGGGGAGCTGTTTTTT | CASSRDRAGELFF
TRBJ2-1 | . | TRBV19 | . | TGTGCCAGTAGTATAAGGGAGACAGGTGATGAGCAGTTCTTC | CASSIRETGDEQFF
TRBJ1-1 | . | TRBV13 | . | TGTGCCAGCAGCTTATTAGGGGCCAACACTGAAGCTTTCTTT | CASSLLGANTEAFF
TRBJ1-5 | . | TRBV10-1 | . | TGCGCCAGCACCAGGTCTAGGGGGTCACATCAGCCCCAGCATTTT | CASTRSRGSHQPQHF
TRBJ1-5 | . | TRBV19 | . | TGTGCCAGTAGTATATTTATCACAAATAGCAATCAGCCCCAGCATTTT | CASSIFITNSNQPQHF
TRBJ1-4 | . | TRBV9 | once | TGTGCCAGCAGCGTAGCTTCGACGGACTCTAATGAAAAACTGTTTTTT | CASSVASTDSNEKLFF
TRBJ1-5 | TRBD1 | TRBV7-8 | . | TGTGCCAGCAGCTTAGCGGGACAGAATCAGCCCCAGCATTTT | CASSLAGQNQPQHF
TRBJ2-3 | TRBD2 | TRBV5-1 | . | TGCGCCAGCAGCGTCCAGCGGGGGGCCGGAGATACGCAGTATTTT | CASSVQRGAGDTQYF
TRBJ2-1 | TRBD2 | TRBV28 | once | TGTGCCAGCAGCCCGGGACTAGCGGGGATAAATGAGCAGTTCTTC | CASSPGLAGINEQFF
TRBJ2-7 | . | TRBV7-9 | . | TGTGCCAGCAGCCTGCAGGGTCACGAGCAGTACTTC | CASSLQGHEQYF
TRBJ1-1 | TRBD1 | TRBV7-3 | few | TGTGCCAGCAGCAACCGGGACAGGGTTGTCACTGAAGCTTTCTTT | CASSNRDRVVTEAFF
TRBJ1-1 | TRBD1 | TRBV7-9 | . | TGTGCCAGCAGCCCCCGACAGGGTACGAAGGACACTGAAGCTTTCTTT | CASSPRQGTKDTEAFF
TRBJ1-1 | . | TRBV7-7 | . | TGTGCTAGCAGCCCGTCGCGGGGATCTGAAGCTTTCTTT | CASSPSRGSEAFF
TRBJ2-7 | TRBD1 | TRBV6-5 | . | TGTGCCAGCTCCACAGGGGGCCCATCCTACGAGCAGTACTTC | CASSTGGPSYEQYF
TRBJ2-3 | TRBD2 | TRBV27 | . | TGTGCCAGCAGTCCATTAGGACTAGCGGGGGGAGATACGCAGTATTTT | CASSPLGLAGGDTQYF
TRBJ2-2 | . | TRBV2 | . | TGTGCCAGCAGTGAAGTCAGGGGCACCGGGGAGCTGTTTTTT | CASSEVRGTGELFF
TRBJ1-1 | . | TRBV10-3 | . | TGTGCCATCCGGACGACTCGGGAGGTCACTGAAGCTTTCTTT | CAIRTTREVTEAFF
TRBJ2-2 | . | TRBV18 | . | TGTGCCAGCTCACCACCGTCCAGGGTGAGGAACGGGGAGCTGTTTTTT | CASSPPSRVRNGELFF
TRBJ2-1 | TRBD1 | TRBV19 | . | TGTGCCAGTAGTATCGGACAGGTCGGGAAGCAGTTCTTC | CASSIGQVGKQFF
TRBJ2-2 | TRBD2 | TRBV11-3 | . | TGTGCCAGCAGCTTCGGGGTGACTAGCAACACCGGGGAGCTGTTTTTT | CASSFGVTSNTGELFF
TRBJ2-5 | TRBD1 | TRBV29-1 | . | TGCAGCGTTGAATTAGGGGGCCCAGAGACCCAGTACTTC | CSVELGGPETQYF
TRBJ2-1 | TRBD2 | TRBV4-3 | . | TGCGCCAGCAGCCAAGAACTAGCGGGGGTTAATGAGCAGTTCTTC | CASSQELAGVNEQFF
TRBJ1-5 | . | TRBV5-1 | . | TGCGCCCGCAGCTGGGGGGCGGGGGATCAGCCCCAGCATTTT | CARSWGAGDQPQHF
TRBJ2-1 | . | TRBV29-1 | . | TGCAGCGTTGCAGACCTAGAACTCCAAAAGCAGTTCTTC | CSVADLELQKQFF
TRBJ1-4 | TRBD1 | TRBV4-1 | . | TGCGCCAGCAGCCAACCGGGACAGCATGATGAAAAACTGTTTTTT | CASSQPGQHDEKLFF
TRBJ2-6 | . | TRBV27 | . | TGTGCCAGCAGTTTTACATTTTCTGGGGCCAACGTCCTGACTTTC | CASSFTFSGANVLTF
TRBJ2-3 | TRBD2 | TRBV4-2 | . | TGTGCCAGCAGCCAAGCTGGCGGGGGGGCCTTAGATACGCAGTATTTT | CASSQAGGGALDTQYF
TRBJ1-2 | TRBD1 | TRBV19 | . | TGTGCCAGTAGTATATCACAGGGGAGCTATGGCTACACCTTC | CASSISQGSYGYTF